This entry is about one T cell receptor beta chain. These data come from a study of type 1 and type 2 diabetes patients. Across the whole study: Magnetic bead positive selection isolated CD4+ or CD8+ T cells from PBMCs.

The V segment lost 0 bases and the J segment 3 bases; nucleotides outside the gene matches: 3. CDR3 length equals 16 residues. Germline loops: CDR1 SGHTA, CDR2 FQGTGA. Genomic DNA was the PCR template. Amplification of the beta chain CDR3 used 30 forward and 13 reverse multiplex primers. TCRdb re-analysed the multiplex PCR reads in MiXCR, keeping a single row per CDR3 protein. The repertoire consists of about 290,000 distinct CDR3 sequences, with roughly 50% occurring once and the leading ten covering approximately 13%. Anyone with other autoimmune disease or infection in the prior four weeks was excluded.

The sample comprised peripheral blood mononuclear cells (PBMCs). The sequence derives from a man aged 18 to 29 with type 2 diabetes. This rearrangement joins TRBV7-3 to TRBJ2-2; TRBD2 agrees at 8 bases. CDR3 sequence: CASSLTSGIDTGELFF. CDR3 coding DNA: TGTGCCAGCAGCTTAACTAGCGGGATAGACACCGGGGAGCTGTTTTTT.